This T cell receptor (beta chain) was recorded in a study of PD-1 and CTLA-4 blockade in melanoma. Data came from immunoSEQ multiplex PCR; TCRdb stores just in-frame clones and leaves some out. The table lists under 40,000 clones, about 85% of them singletons, with roughly 6% in the top ten. The germline V gene has CDR1 GTSNPN and CDR2 SVGIG (reference sequence). J lost 0 bases, V lost 3 bases, and 12 bases had no gene match. The CDR3 is 17 residues long. The chain carries TRBV30 and TRBJ1-1; 8 positions agree with TRBD1. This TCR derives from a human donor with melanoma. Source: CD8+ T cells from peripheral blood, taken from a patient given anti-PD-1 treatment. The DNA of the CDR3 is TGTGCCTGGAGCGCACCCCGACAGGGGCTCATGAACACTGAAGCTTTCTTT. It yields the protein CAWSAPRQGLMNTEAFF.